Listed below are T cell receptor beta chains from one sample, sequenced in a study of shared clonotypes between healthy human individuals. Using immunoSEQ multiplex PCR, the repertoire was profiled, and TCRdb retains in-frame clones only, with some absent. The sample shows around 1,100,000 clones, approximately 77% of them seen only once. Sequenced sample: memory CD4+ T cells from PBMCs. The source is a man between 18 and 35 years old in good health. Some clones in this sample may be carry-over from other donors' samples. Both conserved end residues are part of each CDR3. The D gene is left open where the match is weak. Not every row has a clone size; where given, it reads once, few, many or a size class.

clone_size	v_call	d_call	j_call	cdr3_aa	cdr3_nt
NA	TRBV11-3	TRBD1	TRBJ2-5	CASSTATGGETQYF	TGTGCCAGCAGCACCGCGACAGGGGGAGAGACCCAGTACTTC
NA	TRBV28	TRBD1	TRBJ1-2	CAITGGAGGYTF	TGTGCCATCACAGGGGGCGCTGGTGGCTACACCTTC
NA	TRBV5-1	TRBD2	TRBJ2-1	CASSTGLEGQFF	TGCGCCAGCAGCACCGGACTAGAGGGGCAGTTCTTC
NA	TRBV21-1	NA	TRBJ2-7	CASSEPGLADSYEQYF	TGTGCCAGCAGCGAGCCGGGACTAGCGGACTCCTACGAGCAGTACTTC
NA	TRBV7-8	NA	TRBJ2-2	CASSQPSQTGELFF	TGTGCCAGCAGCCAACCATCACAGACCGGGGAGCTGTTTTTT
NA	TRBV7-2	TRBD1	TRBJ2-7	CASSLEPGQGFEQYF	TGTGCCAGCAGCTTAGAGCCGGGACAGGGGTTCGAGCAGTACTTC
NA	TRBV28	NA	TRBJ1-1	CATRLGNTEAFF	TGTGCCACACGACTGGGGAACACTGAAGCTTTCTTT
NA	TRBV7-2	TRBD2	TRBJ2-1	CASSPYLAGGPGEQFF	TGTGCCAGCAGCCCTTATCTAGCGGGAGGGCCGGGGGAGCAGTTCTTC
few	TRBV7-9	NA	TRBJ2-1	CASSLLTSGGTVEQFF	TGTGCCAGCAGCTTACTGACTAGTGGGGGTACGGTTGAGCAGTTCTTC
NA	TRBV4-2	NA	TRBJ1-2	CASSWSSNYGYTF	TGTGCCAGCAGCTGGAGTTCTAACTATGGCTACACCTTC
NA	TRBV5-1	TRBD1	TRBJ1-1	CASSRLPGQGFPEAFF	TGCGCCAGCAGCCGACTTCCGGGACAGGGTTTTCCTGAAGCTTTCTTT
few	TRBV19	TRBD1	TRBJ1-2	CASSRTGGNYGYTF	TGTGCCAGTAGTAGGACAGGGGGTAACTATGGCTACACCTTC
NA	TRBV13	NA	TRBJ2-7	CASSKWGEAYEQYF	TGTGCCAGCAGCAAATGGGGCGAGGCCTACGAGCAGTACTTC
NA	TRBV7-3	NA	TRBJ1-1	CASSLPGGEAFF	TGTGCCAGCAGCTTACCCGGCGGTGAAGCTTTCTTT
NA	TRBV30	NA	TRBJ1-1	CAWKGGTTEAFF	TGTGCCTGGAAGGGTGGGACCACTGAAGCTTTCTTT
NA	TRBV5-1	NA	TRBJ2-7	CASSLAGRTYEQYF	TGCGCCAGCAGCTTGGCAGGGAGGACCTACGAGCAGTACTTC
NA	TRBV5-4	NA	TRBJ2-5	CASSLRGTQYF	TGTGCCAGCAGCTTGAGGGGGACCCAGTACTTC
few	TRBV28	NA	TRBJ1-1	CASSSPHVTVEAFF	TGTGCCAGCAGTTCCCCACATGTGACAGTTGAAGCTTTCTTT
NA	TRBV5-6	NA	TRBJ2-3	CASSLGYTDTQYF	TGTGCCAGCAGCTTGGGCTACACAGATACGCAGTATTTT
NA	TRBV5-1	TRBD1	TRBJ1-5	CASSLEGTGGQPQHF	TGCGCCAGCAGCTTGGAGGGGACAGGGGGGCAGCCCCAGCATTTT
once	TRBV28	TRBD2	TRBJ2-1	CASLRGTSGRGEQFF	TGTGCCAGCCTCCGAGGGACTAGCGGGAGGGGTGAGCAGTTCTTC
few	TRBV7-9	TRBD1	TRBJ1-5	CASSIGTVNQPQHF	TGTGCCAGCAGCATCGGGACAGTCAATCAGCCCCAGCATTTT
NA	TRBV30	TRBD2	TRBJ2-7	CAWSVISGRAHEQYF	TGTGCCTGGAGTGTAATCAGCGGGAGGGCCCACGAGCAGTACTTC
NA	TRBV4-1	TRBD1	TRBJ2-7	CASSQPRQGNEQYF	TGCGCCAGCAGCCAACCACGACAGGGTAACGAGCAGTACTTC
few	TRBV28	NA	TRBJ2-6	CASSLVRGSGANVLTF	TGTGCCAGCAGTTTAGTCCGGGGCTCTGGGGCCAACGTCCTGACTTTC
NA	TRBV10-3	NA	TRBJ1-3	CAISGTVSGNTIYF	TGTGCCATCAGCGGGACCGTTTCTGGAAACACCATATATTTT
NA	TRBV7-2	TRBD1	TRBJ1-1	CASSLEMGQYTEAFF	TGTGCCAGCAGCTTAGAGATGGGACAGTACACTGAAGCTTTCTTT
once	TRBV11-2	NA	TRBJ2-5	CASSRPTETQYF	TGTGCCAGCAGCCGTCCGACGGAGACCCAGTACTTC
NA	TRBV28	TRBD2	TRBJ2-7	CASSPDGLAGHEQYF	TGTGCCAGCAGCCCCGACGGACTAGCGGGACACGAGCAGTACTTC
NA	TRBV28	TRBD1	TRBJ1-2	CASSNTVPGTGFTF	TGTGCCAGCAGCAATACAGTACCCGGGACAGGGTTCACCTTC
NA	TRBV29-1	NA	TRBJ2-2	CSVTTQGGNTGELFF	TGCAGCGTTACCACGCAGGGGGGGAACACCGGGGAGCTGTTTTTT
NA	TRBV2	NA	TRBJ2-7	CASSQTDTYEQYF	TGTGCCAGCAGTCAGACAGATACCTACGAGCAGTACTTC
NA	TRBV7-9	TRBD1	TRBJ2-2	CASSFLPGQMSTGELFF	TGTGCCAGCAGCTTTTTGCCGGGACAGATGAGCACCGGGGAGCTGTTTTTT
NA	TRBV15	TRBD2	TRBJ2-2	CATSRSGLVIGELFF	TGTGCCACCAGCAGATCGGGACTAGTTATCGGGGAGCTGTTTTTT
NA	TRBV18	NA	TRBJ2-4	CASSPLGDPLGNIQYF	TGTGCCAGCTCACCACTCGGAGACCCCTTAGGGAACATTCAGTACTTC
once	TRBV11-3	NA	TRBJ2-7	CASSLEGRSSEQYF	TGTGCCAGCAGCTTAGAGGGCCGGTCAAGCGAGCAGTACTTC
NA	TRBV5-4	NA	TRBJ2-7	CASSFGRRRVTDEQYF	TGTGCCAGCAGCTTCGGCCGACGGCGGGTTACCGACGAGCAGTACTTC
NA	TRBV19	NA	TRBJ1-5	CASSIVQRSNQPQHF	TGTGCCAGTAGTATAGTGCAACGGTCCAATCAGCCCCAGCATTTT
NA	TRBV30	NA	TRBJ2-7	CAWNSGPTYEQYF	TGTGCCTGGAATTCGGGGCCAACCTACGAGCAGTACTTC
few	TRBV7-9	NA	TRBJ1-1	CASSLQGPNTEAFF	TGTGCCAGCAGTTTGCAGGGGCCGAACACTGAAGCTTTCTTT
NA	TRBV11-2	NA	TRBJ2-7	CASSSPAPGDEQYF	TGTGCCAGCAGCTCGCCGGCTCCCGGGGACGAGCAGTACTTC
NA	TRBV7-3	NA	TRBJ2-2	CASSQGRDTGELFF	TGTGCCAGCAGTCAGGGGCGGGACACCGGGGAGCTGTTTTTT
NA	TRBV4-2	NA	TRBJ2-1	CASSQDWVGMTYNEQFF	TGTGCCAGCAGCCAAGATTGGGTTGGGATGACCTACAATGAGCAGTTCTTC
few	TRBV15	NA	TRBJ2-5	CATSRGGDDETQYF	TGTGCCACCAGCAGAGGGGGAGACGATGAGACCCAGTACTTC
once	TRBV19	NA	TRBJ1-2	CASSIGMRVSDGGYTF	TGTGCCAGTAGTATAGGGATGAGGGTCTCAGACGGCGGCTACACCTTC
once	TRBV5-1	NA	TRBJ1-5	CASSPLGGNQPQHF	TGCGCCAGCAGCCCCCTGGGTGGCAATCAGCCCCAGCATTTT
NA	TRBV27	NA	TRBJ2-4	CASRDSYLAAQNIQYF	TGTGCCAGCAGGGACAGCTACCTAGCGGCTCAAAACATTCAGTACTTC
NA	TRBV6-5	TRBD1	TRBJ1-2	CASRLGTDYGYTF	TGTGCCAGCAGACTGGGGACAGACTATGGCTACACCTTC
NA	TRBV4-1	TRBD1	TRBJ2-5	CASSHAAGTGGTQYF	TGCGCCAGCAGCCATGCCGCCGGGACAGGGGGGACCCAGTACTTC
many	TRBV12-2	NA	TRBJ1-4	CASRPPPGNEKLFF	TGTGCAAGTCGCCCACCCCCCGGTAATGAAAAACTGTTTTTT
NA	TRBV5-1	NA	TRBJ2-7	CASSLVSSPPYEQYF	TGCGCCAGCAGCTTGGTGTCTTCCCCCCCCTACGAGCAGTACTTC
NA	TRBV7-3	NA	TRBJ2-7	CASSASEQGMQYF	TGTGCCAGCAGCGCGTCGGAACAGGGAATGCAGTACTTC
NA	TRBV6-6	TRBD1	TRBJ1-2	CASRGQGYGYTF	TGTGCCAGCAGGGGACAGGGCTATGGCTACACCTTC
NA	TRBV11-3	TRBD2	TRBJ2-2	CASSLGSRLADNTGELFF	TGTGCCAGCAGCTTAGGGTCGAGACTAGCGGATAACACCGGGGAGCTGTTTTTT
NA	TRBV6-1	NA	TRBJ1-2	CASSGRGHVGGYTF	TGTGCCAGCAGTGGTAGAGGACATGTTGGCGGCTACACCTTC
many	TRBV29-1	NA	TRBJ2-5	CSVLGQERETQYF	TGCAGCGTCCTCGGTCAGGAGCGAGAGACCCAGTACTTC
few	TRBV7-3	NA	TRBJ2-2	CASSPTLAGELFF	TGTGCCAGCAGCCCCACTTTAGCCGGGGAGCTGTTTTTT